This T cell receptor beta chain was sequenced during a study of identical twins' blood T cells. Study-wide results and limits: Twins shared about as many clonotypes as their cloneset sizes predicted.

Concerning this clonotype: The antigen is unknown.

TCR cDNA libraries were made from RNA using a previously described, modified protocol. The authors' processing: Each donor had about 90,000 to nearly 550,000 clonotypes. TCRdb itself ran the 5' RACE reads through MiXCR, one entry per CDR3 protein. TCRdb, not the original authors, processed these V and J calls. The sample holds fewer than 450,000 distinct CDR3 sequences, about 28% seen once. The germline V and J ends were trimmed by 2 bases and 6 bases, with 11 bases remaining between them. The CDR3 sequence is 14 residues long. The germline CDR1 and CDR2 sequences are LGHDT and YNNKEL (reference sequence).

The genes are TRBV3-1 and TRBJ2-1; D gene uncertain. The specimen was PBMCs. This receptor was taken from a woman between 18 and 55 years old in good health. The DNA for the CDR3 is TGTGCCAGCAGCCAACCACCCATTATCAATGAGCAGTTCTTC. Protein sequence: CASSQPPIINEQFF.